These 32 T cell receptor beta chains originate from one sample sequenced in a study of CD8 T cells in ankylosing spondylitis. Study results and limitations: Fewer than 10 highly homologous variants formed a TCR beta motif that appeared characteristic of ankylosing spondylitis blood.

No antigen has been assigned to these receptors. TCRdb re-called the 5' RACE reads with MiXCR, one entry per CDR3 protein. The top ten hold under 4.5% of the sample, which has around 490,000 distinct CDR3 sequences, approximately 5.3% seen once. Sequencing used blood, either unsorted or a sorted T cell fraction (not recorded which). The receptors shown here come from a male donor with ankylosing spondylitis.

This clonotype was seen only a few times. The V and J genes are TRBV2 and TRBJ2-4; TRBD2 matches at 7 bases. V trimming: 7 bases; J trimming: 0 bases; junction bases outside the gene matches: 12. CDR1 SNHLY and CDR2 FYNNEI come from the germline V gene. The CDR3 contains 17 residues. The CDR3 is CASTSRGSGVAKNIQYF. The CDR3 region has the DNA TGTGCCAGCACTTCTCGTGGGAGCGGGGTAGCCAAAAACATTCAGTACTTC.

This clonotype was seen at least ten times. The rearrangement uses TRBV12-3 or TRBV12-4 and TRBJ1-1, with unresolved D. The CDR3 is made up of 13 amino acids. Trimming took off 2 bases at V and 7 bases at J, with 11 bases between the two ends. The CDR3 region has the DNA TGTGCCAGCAGTTTAAGTTCCCGGGGTGAAGCTTTCTTT. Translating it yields CASSLSSRGEAFF.

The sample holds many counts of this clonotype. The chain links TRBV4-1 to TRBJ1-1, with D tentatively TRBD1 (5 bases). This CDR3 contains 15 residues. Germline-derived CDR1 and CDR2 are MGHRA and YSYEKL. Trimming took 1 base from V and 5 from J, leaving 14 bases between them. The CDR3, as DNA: TGCGCCAGCAGCCAAGTGCAGGGTGTATGGACTGAAGCTTTCTTT. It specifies CASSQVQGVWTEAFF.

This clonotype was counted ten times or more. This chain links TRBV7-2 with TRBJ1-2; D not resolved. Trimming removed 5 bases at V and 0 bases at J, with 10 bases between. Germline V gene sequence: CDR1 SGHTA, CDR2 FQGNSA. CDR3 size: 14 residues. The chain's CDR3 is CASSPYPTNYGYTF. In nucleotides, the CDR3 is TGTGCCAGCAGCCCCTACCCGACTAACTATGGCTACACCTTC.

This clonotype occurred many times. The chain's CDR3 is CASSLGDRGSPLHF. As DNA, the CDR3 is TGTGCCAGCAGCTTAGGAGACAGGGGATCACCCCTCCACTTT. This sequence joins TRBV7-9 and TRBJ1-6; 8 nucleotides match TRBD1. CDR1 SEHNR and CDR2 FQNEAQ come from the germline V gene (reference sequence). This CDR3 comprises 14 residues. The J segment lost 10 bases and the V segment lost 1 base, leaving 3 bases of the junction unmatched.

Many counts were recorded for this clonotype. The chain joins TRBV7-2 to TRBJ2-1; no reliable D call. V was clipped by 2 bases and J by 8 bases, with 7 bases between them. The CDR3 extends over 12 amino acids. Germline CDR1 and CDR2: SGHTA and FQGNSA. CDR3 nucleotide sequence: TGTGCCAGCAGCTTAATGCGGTATGAGCAGTTCTTC. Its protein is CASSLMRYEQFF. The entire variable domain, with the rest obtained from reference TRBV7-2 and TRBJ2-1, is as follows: GAGVSQSPSNKVTEKGKDVELRCDPISGHTALYWYRQSLGQGLEFLIYFQGNSAPDKSGLPSDRFSAERTGGSVSTLTIQRTQQEDSAVYLCASSLMRYEQFFGPGTRLTVL.

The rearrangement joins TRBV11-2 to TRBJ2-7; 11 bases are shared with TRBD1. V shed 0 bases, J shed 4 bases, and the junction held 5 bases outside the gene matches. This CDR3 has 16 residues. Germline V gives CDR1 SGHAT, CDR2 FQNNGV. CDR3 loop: CASSLDLGQGAYEQYF. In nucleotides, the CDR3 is TGTGCCAGCAGCTTAGATTTAGGACAGGGGGCTTACGAGCAGTACTTC.

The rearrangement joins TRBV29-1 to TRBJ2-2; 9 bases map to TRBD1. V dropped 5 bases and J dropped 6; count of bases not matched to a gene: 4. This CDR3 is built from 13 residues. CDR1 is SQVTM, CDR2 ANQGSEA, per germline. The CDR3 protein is CSVPGQGPGELFF. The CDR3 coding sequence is TGCAGCGTTCCGGGACAGGGCCCCGGGGAGCTGTTTTTT.

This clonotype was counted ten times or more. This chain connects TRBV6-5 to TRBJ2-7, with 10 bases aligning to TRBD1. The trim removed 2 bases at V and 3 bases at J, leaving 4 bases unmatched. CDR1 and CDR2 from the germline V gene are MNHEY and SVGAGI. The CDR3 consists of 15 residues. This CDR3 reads CASSYGGTGVYEQYF. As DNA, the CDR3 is TGTGCCAGCAGTTACGGTGGGACAGGGGTCTACGAGCAGTACTTC.

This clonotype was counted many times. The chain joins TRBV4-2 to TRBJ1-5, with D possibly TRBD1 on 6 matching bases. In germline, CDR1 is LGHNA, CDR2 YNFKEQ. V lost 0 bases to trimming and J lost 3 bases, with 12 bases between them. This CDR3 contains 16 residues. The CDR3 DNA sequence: TGTGCCAGCAGCCAAGAATTCGACAGGTTCAATCAGCCCCAGCATTTT. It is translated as CASSQEFDRFNQPQHF.

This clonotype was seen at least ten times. CDR3 coding DNA: TGCGCCACCCGGGCGAGAGTCACAGATACGCAGTATTTT. Encoded protein: CATRARVTDTQYF. The V gene is TRBV5-1, the J gene TRBJ2-3, with no clear D. This CDR3 region has 13 residues. Deletions cut 9 bases from V and 2 bases from J, with 13 bases between. From germline, CDR1 is SGHRS and CDR2 YFSETQ.

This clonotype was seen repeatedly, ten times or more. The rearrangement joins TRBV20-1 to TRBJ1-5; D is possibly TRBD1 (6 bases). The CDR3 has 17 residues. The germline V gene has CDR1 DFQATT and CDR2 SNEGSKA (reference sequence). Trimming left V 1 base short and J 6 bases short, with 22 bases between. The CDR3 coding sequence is TGCAGTGCTAGAGGGGACACACTCCGGAGATTGCGTCAGCCCCAGCATTTT. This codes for CSARGDTLRRLRQPQHF.

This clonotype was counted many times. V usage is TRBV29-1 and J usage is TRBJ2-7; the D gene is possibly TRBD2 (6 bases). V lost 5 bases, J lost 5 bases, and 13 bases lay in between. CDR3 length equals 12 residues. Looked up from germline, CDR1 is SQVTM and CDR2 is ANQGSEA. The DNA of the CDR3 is TGCAGCGTTCCTCGGGAGTCCCACGAGCAGTACTTC. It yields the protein CSVPRESHEQYF.

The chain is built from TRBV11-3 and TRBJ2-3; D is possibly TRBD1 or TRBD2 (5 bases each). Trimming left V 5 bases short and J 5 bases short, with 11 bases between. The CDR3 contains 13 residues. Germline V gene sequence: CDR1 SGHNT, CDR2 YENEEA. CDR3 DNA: TGTGCCAGCAGCCGGGGACCCGAAGATACGCAGTATTTT. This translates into CASSRGPEDTQYF. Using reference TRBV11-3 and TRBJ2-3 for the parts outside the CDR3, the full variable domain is EAGVVQSPRYKIIEKKQPVAFWCNPISGHNTLYWYLQNLGQGPELLIRYENEEAVDDSQLPKDRFSAERLKGVDSTLKIQPAELGDSAVYLCASSRGPEDTQYFGPGTRLTVL.

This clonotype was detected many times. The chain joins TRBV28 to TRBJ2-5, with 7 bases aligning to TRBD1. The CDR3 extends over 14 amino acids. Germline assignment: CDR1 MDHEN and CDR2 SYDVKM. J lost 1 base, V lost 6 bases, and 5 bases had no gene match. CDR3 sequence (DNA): TGTGCCAGCAGGCCATCAGGGGGCCAAGAGACCCAGTACTTC. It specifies CASRPSGGQETQYF.

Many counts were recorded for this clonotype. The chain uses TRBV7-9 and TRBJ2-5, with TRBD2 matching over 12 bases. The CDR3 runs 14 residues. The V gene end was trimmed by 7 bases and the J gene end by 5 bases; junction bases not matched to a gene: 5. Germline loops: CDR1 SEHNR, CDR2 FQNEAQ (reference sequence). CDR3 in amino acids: CASTTLAGGETQYF. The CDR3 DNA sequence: TGTGCCAGCACCACCCTAGCGGGAGGGGAGACCCAGTACTTC.

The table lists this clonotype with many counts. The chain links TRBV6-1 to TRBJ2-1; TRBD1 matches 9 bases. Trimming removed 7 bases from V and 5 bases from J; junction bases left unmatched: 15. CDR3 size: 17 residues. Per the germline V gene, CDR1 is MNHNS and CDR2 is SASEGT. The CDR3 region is CASIPRAKQGAHNEQFF. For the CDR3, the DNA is TGTGCCAGCATCCCCCGGGCGAAACAGGGGGCTCACAATGAGCAGTTCTTC.

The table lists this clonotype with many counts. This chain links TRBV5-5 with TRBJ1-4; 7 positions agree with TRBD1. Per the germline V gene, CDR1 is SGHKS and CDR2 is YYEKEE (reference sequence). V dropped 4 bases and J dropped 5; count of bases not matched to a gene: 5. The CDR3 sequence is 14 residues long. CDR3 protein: CASSRPGQNEKLFF. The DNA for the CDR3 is TGTGCCAGCAGCCGACCGGGACAGAATGAAAAACTGTTTTTT.

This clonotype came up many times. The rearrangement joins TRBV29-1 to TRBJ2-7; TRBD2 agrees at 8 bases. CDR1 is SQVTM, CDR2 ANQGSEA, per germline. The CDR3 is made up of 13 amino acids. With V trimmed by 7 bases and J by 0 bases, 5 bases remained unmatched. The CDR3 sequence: CSAGGASSYEQYF. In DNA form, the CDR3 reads TGCAGCGCCGGGGGGGCTAGCTCCTACGAGCAGTACTTC.

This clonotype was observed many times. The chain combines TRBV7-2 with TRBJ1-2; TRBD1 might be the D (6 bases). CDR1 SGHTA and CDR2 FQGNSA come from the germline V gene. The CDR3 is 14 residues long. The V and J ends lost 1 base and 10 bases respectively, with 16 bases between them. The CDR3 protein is CASSLEQGLGAYTF. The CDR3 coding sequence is TGTGCCAGCAGCTTAGAACAGGGTCTCGGAGCCTACACCTTC.

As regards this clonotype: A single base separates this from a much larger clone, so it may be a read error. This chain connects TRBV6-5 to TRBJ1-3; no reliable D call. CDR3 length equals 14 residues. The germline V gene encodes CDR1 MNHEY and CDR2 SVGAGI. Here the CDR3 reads CASSYSNPGNTIHF. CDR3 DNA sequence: TGTGCCAGCAGTTACTCGAATCCGGGAAACACCATACATTTT.

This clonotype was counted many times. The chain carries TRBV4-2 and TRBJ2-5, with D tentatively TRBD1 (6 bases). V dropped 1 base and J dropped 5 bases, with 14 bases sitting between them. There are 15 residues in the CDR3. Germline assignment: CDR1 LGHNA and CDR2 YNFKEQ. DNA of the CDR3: TGTGCCAGCAGCCAAGTGAGGGGGATCGTGGAGACCCAGTACTTC. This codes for CASSQVRGIVETQYF.

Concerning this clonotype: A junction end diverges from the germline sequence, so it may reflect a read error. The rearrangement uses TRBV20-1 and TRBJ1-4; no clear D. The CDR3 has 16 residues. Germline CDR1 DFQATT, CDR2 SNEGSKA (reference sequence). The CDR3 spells CCARDGPAFPNEKLFF. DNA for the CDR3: TGCTGTGCTAGAGACGGGCCCGCTTTCCCCAATGAAAAACTGTTTTTT.

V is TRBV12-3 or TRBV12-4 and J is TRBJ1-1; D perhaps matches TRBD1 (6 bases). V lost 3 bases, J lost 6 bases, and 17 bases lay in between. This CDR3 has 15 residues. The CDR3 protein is CASSLSEQGWPEAFF. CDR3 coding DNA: TGTGCCAGCAGTTTGTCCGAGCAGGGGTGGCCTGAAGCTTTCTTT.

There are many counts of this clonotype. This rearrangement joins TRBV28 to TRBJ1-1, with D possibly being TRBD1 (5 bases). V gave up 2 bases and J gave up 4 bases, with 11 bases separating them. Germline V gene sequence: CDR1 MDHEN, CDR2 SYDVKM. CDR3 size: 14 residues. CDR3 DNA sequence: TGTGCCAGCAGTTTACGGGGGAGGGGCACTGAAGCTTTCTTT. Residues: CASSLRGRGTEAFF.

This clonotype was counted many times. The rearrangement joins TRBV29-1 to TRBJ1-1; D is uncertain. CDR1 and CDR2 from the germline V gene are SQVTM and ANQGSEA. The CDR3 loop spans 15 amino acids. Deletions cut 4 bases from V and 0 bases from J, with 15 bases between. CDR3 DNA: TGCAGCGTTGGGACCCTGAGGCCTATGAACACTGAAGCTTTCTTT. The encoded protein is CSVGTLRPMNTEAFF.

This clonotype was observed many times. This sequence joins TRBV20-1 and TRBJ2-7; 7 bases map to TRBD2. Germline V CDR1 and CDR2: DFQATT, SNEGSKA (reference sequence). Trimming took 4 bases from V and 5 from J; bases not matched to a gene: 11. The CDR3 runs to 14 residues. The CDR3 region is CSAIPLAVSDEQYF. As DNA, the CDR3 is TGCAGTGCTATCCCCCTAGCGGTATCTGACGAGCAGTACTTC.

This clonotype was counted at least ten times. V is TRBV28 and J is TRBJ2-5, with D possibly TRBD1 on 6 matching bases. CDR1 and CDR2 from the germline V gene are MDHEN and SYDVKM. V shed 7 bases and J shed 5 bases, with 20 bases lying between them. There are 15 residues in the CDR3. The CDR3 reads CASTYRDMSTETQYF. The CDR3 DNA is TGTGCCAGCACCTACCGGGACATGTCAACGGAGACCCAGTACTTC.

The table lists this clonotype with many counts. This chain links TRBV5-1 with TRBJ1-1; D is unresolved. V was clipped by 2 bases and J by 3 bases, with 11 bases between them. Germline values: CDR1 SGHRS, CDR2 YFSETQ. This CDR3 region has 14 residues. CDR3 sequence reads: CASSFSSMDTEAFF. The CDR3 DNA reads TGCGCCAGCAGCTTTTCATCAATGGACACTGAAGCTTTCTTT.

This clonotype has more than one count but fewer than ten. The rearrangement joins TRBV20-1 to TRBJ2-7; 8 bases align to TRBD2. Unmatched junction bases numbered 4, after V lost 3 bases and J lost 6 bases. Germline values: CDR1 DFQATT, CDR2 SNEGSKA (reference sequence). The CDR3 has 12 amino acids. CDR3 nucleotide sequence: TGCAGTGCTAGCCCTAGCGGGTTCGAGCAGTACTTC. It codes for CSASPSGFEQYF.

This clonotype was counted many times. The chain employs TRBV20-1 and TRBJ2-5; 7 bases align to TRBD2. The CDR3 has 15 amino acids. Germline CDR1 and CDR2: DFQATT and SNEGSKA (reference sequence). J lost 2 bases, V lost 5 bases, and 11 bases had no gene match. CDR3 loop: CSAPKSTSPQETQYF. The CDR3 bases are TGCAGTGCTCCCAAATCGACTAGCCCACAAGAGACCCAGTACTTC.

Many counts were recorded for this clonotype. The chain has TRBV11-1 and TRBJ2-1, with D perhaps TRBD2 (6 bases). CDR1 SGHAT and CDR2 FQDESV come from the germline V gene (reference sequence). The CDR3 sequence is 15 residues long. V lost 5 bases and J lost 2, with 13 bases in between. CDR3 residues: CASSQPGLPYNEQFF. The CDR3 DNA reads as TGTGCCAGCAGCCAGCCGGGACTGCCCTACAATGAGCAGTTCTTC.